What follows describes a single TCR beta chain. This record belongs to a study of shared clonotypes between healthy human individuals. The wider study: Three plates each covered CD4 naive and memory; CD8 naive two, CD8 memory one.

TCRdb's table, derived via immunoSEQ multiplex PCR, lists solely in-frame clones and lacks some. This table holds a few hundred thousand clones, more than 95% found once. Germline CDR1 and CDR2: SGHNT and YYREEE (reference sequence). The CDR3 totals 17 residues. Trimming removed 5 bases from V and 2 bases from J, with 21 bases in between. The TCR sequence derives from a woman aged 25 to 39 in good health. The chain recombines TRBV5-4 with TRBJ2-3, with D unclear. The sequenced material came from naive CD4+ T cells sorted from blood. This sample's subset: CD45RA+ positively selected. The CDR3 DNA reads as TGTGCCAGCAGTCCCCGAAATGGCGTATTCAACACAGATACGCAGTATTTT. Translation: CASSPRNGVFNTDTQYF.